One sample yielded the 12 T cell receptor beta chains listed below, sequenced in a study of T cells in Graves' hyperthyroidism and ophthalmopathy. Amplification targeted TCR beta CDR3 regions from RNA transcripts. When the TCR CDR3 underwent first-round RT-PCR, the HTBI primer set was used. Each CDR3 protein is one row after TCRdb ran MiXCR on the multiplex PCR reads. The data contain a few hundred thousand distinct CDR3 sequences, 15% to 18% of them singletons. Specimen: blood. The receptors shown here come from a woman aged 30 to 39 with Graves' hyperthyroidism.

This clonotype was counted between two and nine times. V is TRBV10-2 and J is TRBJ2-7; 7 bases line up with TRBD1. The germline gives CDR1 WSHSY, CDR2 SAAADI. The CDR3 runs to 16 residues. J lost 2 bases, V lost 6 bases, and 13 bases had no gene match. The CDR3 reads CASSPGRDRAPYEQYF. CDR3 bases: TGCGCCAGCAGCCCGGGAAGAGACAGGGCCCCCTACGAGCAGTACTTC.

V usage is TRBV12-3 or TRBV12-4 and J usage is TRBJ2-3; TRBD2 is a possible D gene (5 bases). Trimming took off 6 bases at V and 1 base at J, with 11 bases between the two ends. The CDR3 spans 14 residues. The CDR3 spells CASRYHSGTDTQYF. The DNA of the CDR3 is TGTGCCAGCAGGTATCATAGCGGCACAGATACGCAGTATTTT.

This clonotype was seen ten or more times. This sequence joins TRBV9 and TRBJ2-7, with D possibly matching TRBD2 (5 bases). CDR1 SGDLS and CDR2 YYNGEE come from the germline V gene. V lost 0 bases, J lost 6 bases, and 7 bases lay in between. This CDR3 comprises 12 residues. The CDR3 here is CASSVEAGEQYF. CDR3 DNA sequence: TGTGCCAGCAGCGTAGAGGCGGGCGAGCAGTACTTC.

In this sample, this clonotype turned up a few times. The chain uses TRBV7-2 and TRBJ1-3; D is unresolved. The CDR3 covers 14 residues. Between the trimmed V and J ends, which lost 2 bases and 2 bases, there was a span of 7 bases. Germline CDR1 SGHTA, CDR2 FQGNSA. DNA for the CDR3: TGTGCCAGCAGCTTATGGGGAACTGGAAACACCATATATTTT. Translation gives CASSLWGTGNTIYF.

Only one count was recorded for this clonotype. Mismatch with germline at one junction end may stem from a read error. The chain is built from TRBV27 and TRBJ1-1; D ambiguous. CDR3 length: 16 residues. Germline CDR1 reads MNHEY; CDR2 reads SMNVEV (reference sequence). The CDR3 DNA follows: TGTGTCAGCCCATATGACCGGGGTTTCCGTAACACTGAAGCTTTCTTT. Translated: CVSPYDRGFRNTEAFF.

This clonotype was recorded at least ten times. The gene calls are TRBV7-9 and TRBJ2-1; no reliable D call. The germline V and J ends were trimmed by 4 bases and 0 bases, with 7 bases remaining between them. From germline, CDR1 is SEHNR and CDR2 FQNEAQ (reference sequence). The CDR3 is made up of 14 amino acids. The CDR3 DNA reads TGTGCCAGCAGCTCCACCCGCTCCTACAATGAGCAGTTCTTC. Its protein is CASSSTRSYNEQFF.

This clonotype has more than one count but fewer than ten. J is TRBJ2-3 and V is TRBV6-5; the match to TRBD1 covers 7 bases. The CDR3 extends over 17 amino acids. V shed 0 bases and J 1 base; nucleotides not matched to a gene: 7. CDR1 MNHEY and CDR2 SVGAGI come from the germline V gene. In DNA form, the CDR3 reads TGTGCCAGCAGTTACTCGACAGGGTCCCACCGCACAGATACGCAGTATTTT. Amino acid sequence: CASSYSTGSHRTDTQYF.

Ten or more counts support this clonotype. The genes are TRBV12-5 and TRBJ2-7, with 13 bases matching TRBD2. Trimming at V came to 5 bases and at J to 2 bases, leaving 3 bases not matched to a gene. The germline V gene has CDR1 LGHNT and CDR2 FRNRAP. This CDR3 has 15 amino acids. CDR3 DNA sequence: TGTGCTAGTGGTACCACTAGCGGGAGGGCCTACGAGCAGTACTTC. It yields the protein CASGTTSGRAYEQYF.

This clonotype was detected ten times or more. DNA for the CDR3: TGTGCCAGCAGCTTATCAACTAATGAAAAACTGTTTTTT. Its translation: CASSLSTNEKLFF. The chain uses TRBV7-2 and TRBJ1-4; D is ambiguous. The CDR3 sequence is 13 residues long. Germline V gene lookup returns CDR1 SGHTA and CDR2 FQGNSA. V was shortened by 2 bases and J by 0 bases, with 1 base between the two germline ends.

In this sample, this clonotype turned up once. This chain links TRBV5-1 with TRBJ1-2; unclear D gene. This CDR3 is 11 amino acids long. V dropped 0 bases and J dropped 13 bases, with 10 bases sitting between them. In germline, CDR1 is SGHRS, CDR2 YFSETQ. The CDR3 region is CASSLGPVSTF. Here the CDR3 DNA reads TGCGCCAGCAGCTTGGGGCCGGTCAGCACCTTC.

The table lists this clonotype with a few counts. V and J are TRBV5-1 and TRBJ1-2, with 7 bases fitting TRBD1. This CDR3 is built from 14 residues. CDR1 is SGHRS, CDR2 YFSETQ, per germline. V lost 2 bases to trimming and J lost 4 bases; unmatched junction nucleotides: 5. The CDR3 loop reads CASSFTGDSYGYTF. The CDR3 nucleotides are TGCGCCAGCAGCTTTACAGGGGATTCCTATGGCTACACCTTC.

The J gene is TRBJ2-3, the V gene TRBV19; 12 bases match TRBD2. Per germline, CDR1 LNHDA and CDR2 SQIVND (reference sequence). The V gene end was trimmed by 5 bases and the J gene end by 6 bases; junction bases not matched to a gene: 12. This CDR3 is 17 amino acids long. CDR3 amino acids: CASSALTSGSMGDTQYF. The DNA of the CDR3 is TGTGCCAGTAGTGCGTTGACTAGCGGGAGTATGGGGGATACGCAGTATTTT.